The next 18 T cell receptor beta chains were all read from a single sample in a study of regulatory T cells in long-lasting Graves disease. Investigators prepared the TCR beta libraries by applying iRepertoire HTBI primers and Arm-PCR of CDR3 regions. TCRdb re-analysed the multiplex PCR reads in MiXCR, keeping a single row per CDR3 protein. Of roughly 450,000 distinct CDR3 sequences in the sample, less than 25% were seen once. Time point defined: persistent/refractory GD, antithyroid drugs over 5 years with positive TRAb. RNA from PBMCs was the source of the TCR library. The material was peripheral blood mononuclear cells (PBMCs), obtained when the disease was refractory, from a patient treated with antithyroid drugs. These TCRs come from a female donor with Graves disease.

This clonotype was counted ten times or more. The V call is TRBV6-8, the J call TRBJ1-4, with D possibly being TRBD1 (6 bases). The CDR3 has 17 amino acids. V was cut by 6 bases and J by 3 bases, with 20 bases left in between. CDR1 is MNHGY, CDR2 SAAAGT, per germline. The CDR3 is CASRFPLGGGPNEKLFF. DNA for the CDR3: TGTGCCAGCAGATTCCCCCTGGGGGGCGGACCTAATGAAAAACTGTTTTTT.

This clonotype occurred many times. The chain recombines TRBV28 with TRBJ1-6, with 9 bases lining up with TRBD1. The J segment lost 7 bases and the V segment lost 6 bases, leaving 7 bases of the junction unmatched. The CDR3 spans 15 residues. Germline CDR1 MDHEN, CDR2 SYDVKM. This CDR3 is CASSNVGTGNSPLHF. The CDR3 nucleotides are TGTGCCAGCAGCAATGTAGGGACAGGGAATTCACCCCTCCACTTT.

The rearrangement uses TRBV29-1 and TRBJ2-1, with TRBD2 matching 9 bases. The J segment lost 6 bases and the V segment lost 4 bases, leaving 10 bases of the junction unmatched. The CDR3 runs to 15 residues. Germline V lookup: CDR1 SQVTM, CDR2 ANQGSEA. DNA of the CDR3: TGCAGCGTTGTGGGGGCGGGACTAGCAATCAATGAGCAGTTCTTC. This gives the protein CSVVGAGLAINEQFF.

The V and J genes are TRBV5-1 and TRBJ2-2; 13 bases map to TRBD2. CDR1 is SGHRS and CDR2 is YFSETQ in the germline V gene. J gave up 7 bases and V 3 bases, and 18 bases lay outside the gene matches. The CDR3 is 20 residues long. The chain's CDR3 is CASSYLGTSGKRSDSGELFF. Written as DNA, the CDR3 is TGCGCCAGCAGCTACCTCGGGACTAGCGGGAAGAGGTCCGATAGCGGGGAGCTGTTTTTT. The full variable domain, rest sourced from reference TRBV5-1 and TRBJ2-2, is KAGVTQTPRYLIKTRGQQVTLSCSPISGHRSVSWYQQTPGQGLQFLFEYFSETQRNKGNFPGRFSGRQFSNSRSEMNVSTLELGDSALYLCASSYLGTSGKRSDSGELFFGEGSRLTVL.

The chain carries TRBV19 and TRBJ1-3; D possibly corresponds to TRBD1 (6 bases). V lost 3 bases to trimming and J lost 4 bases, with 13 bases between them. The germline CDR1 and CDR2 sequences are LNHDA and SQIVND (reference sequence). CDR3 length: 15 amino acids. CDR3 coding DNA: TGTGCCAGTAGTATCACCTCAGGGGCCGGAAACACCATATATTTT. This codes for CASSITSGAGNTIYF.

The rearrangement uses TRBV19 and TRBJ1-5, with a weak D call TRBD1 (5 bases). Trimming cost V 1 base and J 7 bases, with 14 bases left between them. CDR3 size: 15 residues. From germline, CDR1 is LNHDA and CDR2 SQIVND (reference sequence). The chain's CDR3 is CASSIVGQGGQPQHF. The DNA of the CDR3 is TGTGCCAGTAGTATAGTCGGCCAGGGTGGACAGCCCCAGCATTTT.

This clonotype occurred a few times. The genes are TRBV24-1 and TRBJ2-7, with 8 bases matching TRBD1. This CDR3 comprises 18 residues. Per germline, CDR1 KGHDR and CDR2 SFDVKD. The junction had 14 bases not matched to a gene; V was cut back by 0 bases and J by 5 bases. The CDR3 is CATSDLHGTGGPGHEQYF. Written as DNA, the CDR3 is TGTGCCACCAGTGATTTGCACGGGACAGGAGGTCCGGGGCACGAGCAGTACTTC.

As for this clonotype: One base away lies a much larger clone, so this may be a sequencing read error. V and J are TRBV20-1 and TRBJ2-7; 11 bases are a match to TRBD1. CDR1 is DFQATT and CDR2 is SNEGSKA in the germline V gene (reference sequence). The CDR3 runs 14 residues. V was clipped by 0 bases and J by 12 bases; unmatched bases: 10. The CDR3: CSARDEGQGAVSYF. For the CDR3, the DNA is TGCAGTGCTAGAGACGAAGGACAGGGGGCTGTTTCGTACTTC.

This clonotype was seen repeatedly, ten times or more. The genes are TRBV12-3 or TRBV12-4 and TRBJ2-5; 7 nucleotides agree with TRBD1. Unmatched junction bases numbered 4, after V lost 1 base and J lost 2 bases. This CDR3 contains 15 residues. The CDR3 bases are TGTGCCAGCAGTTTAGGCACAGGGGCTCAAGAGACCCAGTACTTC. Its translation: CASSLGTGAQETQYF.

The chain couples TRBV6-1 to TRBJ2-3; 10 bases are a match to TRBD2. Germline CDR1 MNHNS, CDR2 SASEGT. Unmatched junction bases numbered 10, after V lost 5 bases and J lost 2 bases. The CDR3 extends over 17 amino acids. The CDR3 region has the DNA TGTGCCAGCAGTCAAGAACTAGCGGGACGATACACAGATACGCAGTATTTT. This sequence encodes CASSQELAGRYTDTQYF.

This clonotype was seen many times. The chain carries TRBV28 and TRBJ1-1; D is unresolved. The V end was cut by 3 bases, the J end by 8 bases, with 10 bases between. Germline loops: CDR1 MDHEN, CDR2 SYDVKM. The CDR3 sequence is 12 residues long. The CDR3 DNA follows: TGTGCCAGCAGTTTCCCATCCGGGGAAGCTTTCTTT. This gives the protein CASSFPSGEAFF. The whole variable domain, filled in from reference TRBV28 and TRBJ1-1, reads DVKVTQSSRYLVKRTGEKVFLECVQDMDHENMFWYRQDPGLGLRLIYFSYDVKMKEKGDIPEGYSVSREKKERFSLILESASTNQTSMYLCASSFPSGEAFFGQGTRLTVV.

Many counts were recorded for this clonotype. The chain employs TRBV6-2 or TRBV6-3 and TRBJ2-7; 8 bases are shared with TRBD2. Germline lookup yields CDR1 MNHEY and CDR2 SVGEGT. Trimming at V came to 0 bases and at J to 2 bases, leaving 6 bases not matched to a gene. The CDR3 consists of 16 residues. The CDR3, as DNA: TGTGCCAGCAGTTACTCGATCGCGGGAGGTACCTACGAGCAGTACTTC. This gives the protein CASSYSIAGGTYEQYF.

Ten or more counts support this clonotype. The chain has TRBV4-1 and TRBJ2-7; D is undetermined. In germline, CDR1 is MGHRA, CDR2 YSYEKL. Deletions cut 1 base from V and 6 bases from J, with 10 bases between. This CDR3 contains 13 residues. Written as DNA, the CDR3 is TGCGCCAGCAGCCAAGTTAGCCCTACCGAGCAGTACTTC. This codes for CASSQVSPTEQYF.

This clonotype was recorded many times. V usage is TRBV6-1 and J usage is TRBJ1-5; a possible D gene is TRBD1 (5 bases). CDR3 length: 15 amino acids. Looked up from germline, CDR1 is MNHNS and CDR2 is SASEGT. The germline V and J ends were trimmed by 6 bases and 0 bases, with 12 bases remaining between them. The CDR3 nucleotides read TGTGCCAGCAGCGACGCGACAGTTAGCAATCAGCCCCAGCATTTT. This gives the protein CASSDATVSNQPQHF.

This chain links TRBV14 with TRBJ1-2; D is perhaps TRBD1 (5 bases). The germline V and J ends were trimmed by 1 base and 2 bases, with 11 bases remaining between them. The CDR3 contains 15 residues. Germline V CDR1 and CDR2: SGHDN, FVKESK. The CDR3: CASSQAQGRNYGYTF. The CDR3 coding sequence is TGTGCCAGCAGCCAAGCGCAGGGAAGAAACTATGGCTACACCTTC.

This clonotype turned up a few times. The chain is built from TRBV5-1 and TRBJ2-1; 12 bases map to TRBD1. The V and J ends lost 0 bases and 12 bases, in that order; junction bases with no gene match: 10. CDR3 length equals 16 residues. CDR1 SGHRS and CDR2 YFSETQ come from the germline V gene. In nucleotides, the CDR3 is TGCGCCAGCAGCTTGGCCCCGGGACAGGGGGCGCAGGGGCAGTTCTTC. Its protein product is CASSLAPGQGAQGQFF.

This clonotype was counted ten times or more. The CDR3 here is CATLAGTHQETQYF. Written as DNA, the CDR3 is TGTGCCACCCTCGCGGGGACACATCAAGAGACCCAGTACTTC. The chain couples TRBV10-3 to TRBJ2-5; tentatively, D is TRBD1 or TRBD2 (6 bases each). Between the trimmed V and J ends, which lost 10 bases and 2 bases, there was a span of 17 bases. Germline assignment: CDR1 ENHRY and CDR2 SYGVKD. CDR3 length: 14 amino acids.

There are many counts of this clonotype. The CDR3 bases are TGTGCCAGCAGCGAACGACCAGACAGGGTGAACACTGAAGCTTTCTTT. The encoded protein is CASSERPDRVNTEAFF. V usage is TRBV7-8 and J usage is TRBJ1-1; 7 nucleotides match TRBD1. This CDR3 spans 16 amino acids. Germline CDR1 reads SGHVS; CDR2 reads FQNEAQ. V was clipped by 5 bases and J by 0 bases; unmatched bases: 9.